This TCR beta chain was sequenced in a study of OX40 agonist ivuxolimab in advanced cancers. On this clone: The target antigen is unknown.

In germline, CDR1 is SGDLS, CDR2 YYNGEE. The V end lost 2 bases, the J end lost 2 bases, and 7 bases lay between the germline ends. The CDR3 sequence is 13 residues long. Using immunoSEQ multiplex PCR, the repertoire was profiled, and TCRdb retains in-frame clones only, with some absent. There are roughly 70,000 clones in the sample; 86% occur only once, and more than 0.65% lies in the top ten. The study, taken as a whole, reports: The average count of expanded clones was higher among CD8+ T cells than among CD4+.

The sequences come from CD4+ or CD8+ T cells sorted from blood, collected in a trial of the OX40 agonist ivuxolimab. The chain has TRBV9 and TRBJ1-2, with no clear D. The sequence came from an adult with an advanced solid tumor such as melanoma, head and neck, liver or kidney cancer. The CDR3 protein is CASSVQGNYGYTF. CDR3 DNA: TGTGCCAGCAGCGTTCAAGGGAACTATGGCTACACCTTC.